These 2 T cell receptor beta chains share one sample of origin, sequenced in a study of CD8 T cells in ankylosing spondylitis. From the 5' RACE reads, TCRdb called clonotypes with MiXCR, one entry per CDR3 protein. The data show roughly 130,000 distinct CDR3 sequences, approximately 9.2% seen once. Sequenced material: synovial fluid, either unsorted or a sorted T cell fraction (not recorded which). These receptors originate from a male donor with ankylosing spondylitis.

The chain recombines TRBV7-9 with TRBJ1-3, with a tentative D call TRBD1 (5 bases). This CDR3 has 14 residues. Germline V CDR1 and CDR2: SEHNR, FQNEAQ (reference sequence). Trimming shortened V by 5 bases and J by 3 bases, and 11 bases separated the two germline ends. The CDR3 region has the DNA TGTGCCAGCAGCGCGACAGTTTTTGGAAACACCATATATTTT. Protein product: CASSATVFGNTIYF.

There are a few counts of this clonotype. This chain connects TRBV20-1 to TRBJ2-7, with TRBD1 matching over 8 bases. With V trimmed by 5 bases and J by 5 bases, 5 bases remained unmatched. The CDR3 is 12 amino acids. CDR1 DFQATT and CDR2 SNEGSKA come from the germline V gene (reference sequence). CDR3: CSAPPTGDEQYF. The CDR3 nucleotides are TGCAGTGCTCCCCCGACAGGGGACGAGCAGTACTTC.